Listed here are 28 T cell receptor beta chains from one sample, sequenced in a study of T cells in Graves' hyperthyroidism and ophthalmopathy. Regions amplified from RNA transcripts were the TCR beta CDR3 regions. HTBI primers were the set used in a first-round RT-PCR of the TCR CDR3. MiXCR, run by TCRdb on the multiplex PCR reads, gives a single entry per CDR3 protein. The sample includes around 760,000 distinct CDR3 sequences, roughly a third seen only once; the top ten take around 30%. The sequenced sample consisted of blood. The source of these receptors is a woman aged 40-49 years with Graves' hyperthyroidism.

To note about this clonotype: A clone one base away is much larger, so this may be a read error. This chain links TRBV19 with TRBJ1-1; unclear D gene. This CDR3 is built from 14 residues. Germline loops: CDR1 LNHDA, CDR2 SQIVND (reference sequence). With 4 bases removed from V and 6 bases from J, the gap between germline ends came to 15 bases. CDR3 in DNA: TGTGCCAGTAGTAAAATCCCGGGGAGCCCTGAAGCTTTCTTT. Its protein is CASSKIPGSPEAFF.

This clonotype has ten or more counts. V and J are TRBV7-2 and TRBJ1-4, with D perhaps TRBD1 (5 bases). The CDR3 loop spans 15 amino acids. The V gene lost 1 base and the J gene lost 2 bases, with 8 bases spanning the gap. The germline CDR1 and CDR2 sequences are SGHTA and FQGNSA. The CDR3: CASSLEWGTNEKLFF. The DNA for the CDR3 is TGTGCCAGCAGCTTAGAATGGGGCACTAATGAAAAACTGTTTTTT.

This clonotype turned up a few times. The V and J genes are TRBV7-9 and TRBJ1-2; TRBD1 might be the D (6 bases). CDR1 and CDR2 from the germline V gene are SEHNR and FQNEAQ (reference sequence). V was shortened by 6 bases and J by 4 bases, with 18 bases between the two germline ends. The CDR3 consists of 15 residues. The DNA for the CDR3 is TGTGCCAGCAGTTCAAGCAGGGGAAACGGCTATGGCTACACCTTC. This translates into CASSSSRGNGYGYTF.

This clonotype was seen repeatedly, ten times or more. The CDR3 spells CASSTLTGPAEKLFF. Here the CDR3 DNA reads TGTGCCAGCAGCACCCTGACAGGGCCAGCTGAAAAACTGTTTTTT. V and J are TRBV7-2 and TRBJ1-4; 7 bases are a match to TRBD1. Germline-derived CDR1 and CDR2 are SGHTA and FQGNSA. The CDR3 spans 15 residues. V shed 5 bases, J shed 7 bases, and the junction held 10 bases outside the gene matches.

This chain uses TRBV6-6 with TRBJ1-4; D call uncertain. The CDR3 is made up of 13 amino acids. Trimming shortened V by 5 bases and J by 5 bases, and 9 bases separated the two germline ends. Per the germline V gene, CDR1 is MNHNY and CDR2 is SVGAGI (reference sequence). The CDR3 DNA sequence: TGTGCCAGCAGTGTGATGGGGAATGAAAAACTGTTTTTT. Its protein product is CASSVMGNEKLFF.

A note on this clonotype: A read error is likely, as this CDR3 ends without the conserved phenylalanine or tryptophan. J is TRBJ1-2 and V is TRBV6-5; a possible D gene is TRBD1 (6 bases). The CDR3 loop spans 15 amino acids. Germline V gene lookup returns CDR1 MNHEY and CDR2 SVGAGI. The V end lost 0 bases, the J end lost 1 base, and 9 bases lay between the germline ends. CDR3 region: CASSYSTGINYGYTL. CDR3 bases: TGTGCCAGCAGTTACTCGACAGGAATTAACTATGGCTACACCCTC.

This clonotype was counted at least ten times. The chain couples TRBV7-3 to TRBJ2-5; 9 bases fit TRBD1. V shed 5 bases and J 1 base; nucleotides not matched to a gene: 5. Germline CDR1 is SGHTA and CDR2 is FQGTGA. The CDR3 spans 15 residues. The chain's CDR3 is CASSPGTGSQETQYF. CDR3 in DNA: TGTGCCAGCAGCCCAGGGACAGGGTCCCAAGAGACCCAGTACTTC.

This clonotype was seen repeatedly, ten times or more. The genes are TRBV12-3 or TRBV12-4 and TRBJ1-1; D is undetermined. There are 12 residues in the CDR3. The ends were cut back, 4 bases at V and 6 bases at J, with 9 bases in the middle. In nucleotides, the CDR3 is TGTGCCAGCAGTTCCCCGTTCTCTGAAGCTTTCTTT. This codes for CASSSPFSEAFF.

This clonotype was detected a few times. This chain links TRBV5-1 with TRBJ2-7; TRBD1 aligns across 9 bases. V was clipped by 2 bases and J by 4 bases; unmatched bases: 7. The CDR3 loop spans 15 amino acids. Germline assignment: CDR1 SGHRS and CDR2 YFSETQ. The CDR3 here is CASSFDGTGLYEQYF. For the CDR3, the DNA is TGCGCCAGCAGCTTTGACGGGACAGGGCTTTACGAGCAGTACTTC. Full variable domain (outside the CDR3, taken from reference TRBV5-1 and TRBJ2-7): KAGVTQTPRYLIKTRGQQVTLSCSPISGHRSVSWYQQTPGQGLQFLFEYFSETQRNKGNFPGRFSGRQFSNSRSEMNVSTLELGDSALYLCASSFDGTGLYEQYFGPGTRLTVT.

This clonotype came up a few times. The chain is built from TRBV20-1 and TRBJ1-2; D ambiguous. V lost 6 bases to trimming and J lost 2 bases, with 22 bases between them. Germline lookup yields CDR1 DFQATT and CDR2 SNEGSKA (reference sequence). The CDR3 consists of 16 residues. CDR3 in amino acids: CSARSEWWPSNYGYTF. Written as DNA, the CDR3 is TGCAGTGCCAGAAGTGAGTGGTGGCCGTCAAACTATGGCTACACCTTC.

The chain joins TRBV7-2 to TRBJ2-7; 10 positions match TRBD2. This CDR3 has 16 residues. The germline CDR1 and CDR2 sequences are SGHTA and FQGNSA. The J segment lost 2 bases and the V segment lost 2 bases, leaving 6 bases of the junction unmatched. This CDR3 reads CASSLLTSGVAYEQYF. In DNA, the CDR3 is TGTGCCAGCAGCTTATTAACTAGCGGGGTGGCCTACGAGCAGTACTTC.

The CDR3, as DNA: TGTGCCAGCAGGGCGGGGCAGTCCCTTAGCAATCAGCCCCAGCATTTT. As protein: CASRAGQSLSNQPQHF. The chain joins TRBV12-3 or TRBV12-4 to TRBJ1-5; tentative D call: TRBD1 (5 bases). V was cut by 6 bases and J by 0 bases, with 15 bases left in between. There are 16 residues in the CDR3.

In its sample, this clonotype was seen a few times. This sequence joins TRBV12-3 or TRBV12-4 and TRBJ2-2; D call uncertain. V shed 7 bases and J shed 7 bases, with 7 bases lying between them. This CDR3 spans 11 amino acids. CDR3 loop: CASTPGGELFF. The CDR3 coding sequence is TGTGCCAGCACCCCAGGCGGGGAGCTGTTTTTT.

About this clonotype itself: A much larger clone differs by one base, so this may be a read error. The V call is TRBV12-3 or TRBV12-4, the J call TRBJ2-5; 8 nucleotides line up with TRBD2. After removal of 8 bases from V and 5 bases from J, the junction contained 10 bases not matched to a gene. The CDR3 sequence is 14 residues long. The CDR3 nucleotides are TGTGCCAGCGGTCCCCTTGGACTAGCCGAGACCCAGTACTTC. Translated: CASGPLGLAETQYF.

The V gene is TRBV11-2, the J gene TRBJ2-7; D perhaps matches TRBD1 (6 bases). CDR1 SGHAT and CDR2 FQNNGV come from the germline V gene. This CDR3 has 14 residues. V shed 7 bases and J shed 0 bases, with 13 bases lying between them. CDR3 amino acids: CASTSDRRSYEQYF. CDR3 nucleotide sequence: TGTGCCAGCACCTCCGACAGGCGCTCCTACGAGCAGTACTTC.

This clonotype was observed at least ten times. V gene TRBV29-1 combines with J gene TRBJ2-2; unclear D gene. CDR1 is SQVTM, CDR2 ANQGSEA, per germline. Trimming stripped 8 bases from V and 0 bases from J, with 10 bases between. The CDR3 is made up of 13 amino acids. Here the CDR3 DNA reads TGCAGCACCCTCATAGCGAACACCGGGGAGCTGTTTTTT. Amino acid sequence: CSTLIANTGELFF.

This clonotype was seen at least ten times. This chain connects TRBV10-3 to TRBJ1-6; D is undetermined. Trimming removed 8 bases at V and 0 bases at J, with 8 bases between. The CDR3 is made up of 14 amino acids. Per germline, CDR1 ENHRY and CDR2 SYGVKD. CDR3 amino acids: CAISGSSYNSPLHF. The DNA of the CDR3 is TGTGCCATCTCTGGGAGCTCCTATAATTCACCCCTCCACTTT.

This clonotype showed up many times. The chain uses TRBV11-3 and TRBJ1-6; D is uncertain. Trimming removed 0 bases from V and 13 bases from J, with 13 bases in between. This CDR3 is built from 14 residues. CDR1 is SGHNT, CDR2 YENEEA, per germline. The CDR3 sequence: CASSLEVETSPLHF. CDR3 DNA sequence: TGTGCCAGCAGCTTAGAAGTAGAGACGTCGCCCCTCCACTTT.

Note on this clonotype: This may be a read error: a much more frequent sequence differs by one nucleotide. The chain uses TRBV5-1 and TRBJ1-2; the D gene is possibly TRBD1 (6 bases). The V end was cut by 6 bases, the J end by 4 bases, with 16 bases between. The germline gives CDR1 SGHRS, CDR2 YFSETQ. CDR3 size: 14 residues. The CDR3 nucleotides are TGCGCCAGCAACCCAATGGACAGCCTCTATGGCTACACCTTC. Translation gives CASNPMDSLYGYTF.

This clonotype showed up many times. The V and J genes are TRBV5-1 and TRBJ2-7; 10 nucleotides line up with TRBD2. There are 15 residues in the CDR3. Germline values: CDR1 SGHRS, CDR2 YFSETQ. After removal of 4 bases from V and 4 bases from J, the junction contained 8 bases not matched to a gene. The CDR3 nucleotides are TGCGCCAGCAGCCCCCTCCTAGCGGGAGTATACGAGCAGTACTTC. Translated: CASSPLLAGVYEQYF.

In this sample, this clonotype turned up many times. The chain combines TRBV29-1 with TRBJ1-3; tentatively, D is TRBD1 (6 bases). This CDR3 is built from 14 residues. Germline assignment: CDR1 SQVTM and CDR2 ANQGSEA. V lost 2 bases to trimming and J lost 7 bases, with 15 bases between them. The CDR3 region has the DNA TGCAGCGTTGAATTTCAGGGGAAACCGAACACCATATATTTT. Protein sequence: CSVEFQGKPNTIYF.

This clonotype was observed at least ten times. The chain recombines TRBV7-9 with TRBJ2-7; D tentatively fits TRBD1 or TRBD2 (5 bases each). Trimming took off 3 bases at V and 2 bases at J, with 17 bases between the two ends. The CDR3 runs 16 residues. Germline loops: CDR1 SEHNR, CDR2 FQNEAQ (reference sequence). CDR3 DNA: TGTGCCAGCAGCTTCTATTCGGGACCAGGGCCCTACGAGCAGTACTTC. Protein: CASSFYSGPGPYEQYF.

The chain joins TRBV29-1 to TRBJ1-1; D not resolved. This CDR3 is 11 amino acids long. With 6 bases removed from V and 4 bases from J, the gap between germline ends came to 9 bases. Germline assignment: CDR1 SQVTM and CDR2 ANQGSEA. Here the CDR3 DNA reads TGCAGCGTGCGGGCCGGCACTGAAGCTTTCTTT. Its translation: CSVRAGTEAFF.

This chain connects TRBV7-8 to TRBJ2-7; D not resolved. The V end was cut by 8 bases, the J end by 3 bases, with 20 bases between. The CDR3 is made up of 15 amino acids. Germline V gene sequence: CDR1 SGHVS, CDR2 FQNEAQ. Written as DNA, the CDR3 is TGTGCCAGCGGCTCAGCCGGAGTACCGCTCTACGAGCAGTACTTC. It encodes CASGSAGVPLYEQYF.

In this sample, this clonotype turned up a few times. The chain employs TRBV2 and TRBJ1-1, with D perhaps matching TRBD1 (6 bases). Per the germline V gene, CDR1 is SNHLY and CDR2 is FYNNEI. The V and J ends lost 6 bases and 4 bases respectively, with 24 bases between them. The CDR3 is 17 amino acids. The CDR3 reads CASSLDSRTETSTEAFF. In DNA, the CDR3 is TGTGCCAGCAGCTTAGACTCCAGGACAGAGACGAGCACTGAAGCTTTCTTT.

This clonotype came up many times. The V gene is TRBV7-6, the J gene TRBJ2-7; D not certain. The germline V gene has CDR1 SGHVS and CDR2 FNYEAQ. V lost 1 base, J lost 3 bases, and 7 bases lay in between. This CDR3 has 13 amino acids. The CDR3, as DNA: TGTGCCAGCAGCTTAGAGCCTAACTACGAGCAGTACTTC. This translates into CASSLEPNYEQYF.

There are many counts of this clonotype. At one end the junction does not follow the germline gene, possibly because of a read error. The rearrangement uses TRBV14 and TRBJ1-2, with D hard to call. The CDR3 length is 14 residues. Germline V gene lookup returns CDR1 SGHDN and CDR2 FVKESK. The CDR3 loop reads CASSQDVGNSGYTF. CDR3 coding DNA: TGTGCCAGCAGCCAAGATGTGGGTAACTCTGGCTACACCTTC.

This clonotype has a count of ten or more. The chain uses TRBV7-2 and TRBJ1-3; D might be TRBD1 (6 bases). CDR1 SGHTA and CDR2 FQGNSA come from the germline V gene. The CDR3 contains 15 residues. Deletions cut 4 bases from V and 3 bases from J, with 13 bases between. CDR3 DNA sequence: TGTGCCAGCAGCTACCAGGGGTTGTTTGGAAACACCATATATTTT. As protein: CASSYQGLFGNTIYF. Full variable domain (rest looked up from reference TRBV7-2 and TRBJ1-3): GAGVSQSPSNKVTEKGKDVELRCDPISGHTALYWYRQSLGQGLEFLIYFQGNSAPDKSGLPSDRFSAERTGGSVSTLTIQRTQQEDSAVYLCASSYQGLFGNTIYFGEGSWLTVV.